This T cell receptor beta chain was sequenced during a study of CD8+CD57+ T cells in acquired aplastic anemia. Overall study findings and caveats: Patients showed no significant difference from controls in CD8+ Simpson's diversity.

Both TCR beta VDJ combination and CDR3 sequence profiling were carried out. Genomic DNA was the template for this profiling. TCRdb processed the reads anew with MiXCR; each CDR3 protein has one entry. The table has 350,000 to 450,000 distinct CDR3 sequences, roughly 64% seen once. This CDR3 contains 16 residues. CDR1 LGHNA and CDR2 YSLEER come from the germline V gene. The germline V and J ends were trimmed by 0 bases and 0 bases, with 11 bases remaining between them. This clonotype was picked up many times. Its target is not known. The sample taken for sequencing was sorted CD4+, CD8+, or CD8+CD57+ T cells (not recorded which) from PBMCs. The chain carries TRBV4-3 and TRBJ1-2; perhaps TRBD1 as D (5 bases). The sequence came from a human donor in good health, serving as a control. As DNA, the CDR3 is TGCGCCAGCAGCCAAGATACGGGGGGTTCTAACTATGGCTACACCTTC. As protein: CASSQDTGGSNYGYTF.